This TCR beta chain was captured by sequencing in a study of T cells in tuberculosis. In the study overall: A South African cohort included IGRA-negative adolescents, latently infected IGRA-positive adolescents and adults with active tuberculosis. General study findings and limits: Active tuberculosis TCR-alpha repertoires lay closer to GMM-specific TCRs than IGRA-negative controls, suggesting clonal expansion. Shorter CDR3-alpha in active tuberculosis partly drove smaller distances. Samples were chosen by availability of cryopreserved specimens.

The length of the CDR3 is 12 residues. Trimming cost V 6 bases and J 6 bases; bases outside gene matches: 4. Germline V CDR1 and CDR2: KGHSH, LQKENI. A word on this clone: Its matching antigen is unknown.

Clones were sequenced by immunoSEQ multiplex PCR, and TCRdb holds only the in-frame ones, with some missing. The sample has 20,000 to 25,000 clones, approximately 94% seen once. The chain couples TRBV18 to TRBJ1-2, with 7 bases that match TRBD1. This clonotype was obtained from a donor aged 5 to 30 with latent tuberculosis or without tuberculosis infection. Some clones in this sample may be carry-over from other donors' samples. Sequenced input: PBMCs. The CDR3 loop reads CASSKQGNGYTF. The CDR3 DNA sequence: TGTGCCAGCTCCAAACAGGGGAATGGCTACACCTTC.